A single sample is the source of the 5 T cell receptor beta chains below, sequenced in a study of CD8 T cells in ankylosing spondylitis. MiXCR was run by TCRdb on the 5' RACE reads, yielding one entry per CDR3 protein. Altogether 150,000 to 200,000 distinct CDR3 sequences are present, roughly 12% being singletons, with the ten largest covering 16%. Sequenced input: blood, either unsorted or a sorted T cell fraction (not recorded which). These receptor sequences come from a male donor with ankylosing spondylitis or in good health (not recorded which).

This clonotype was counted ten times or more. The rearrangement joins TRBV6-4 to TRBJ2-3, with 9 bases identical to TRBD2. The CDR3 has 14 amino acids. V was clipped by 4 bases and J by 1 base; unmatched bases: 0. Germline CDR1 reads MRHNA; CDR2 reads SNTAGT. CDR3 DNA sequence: TGTGCCAGCAGTGTAGCGGGGGGCACAGATACGCAGTATTTT. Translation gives CASSVAGGTDTQYF.

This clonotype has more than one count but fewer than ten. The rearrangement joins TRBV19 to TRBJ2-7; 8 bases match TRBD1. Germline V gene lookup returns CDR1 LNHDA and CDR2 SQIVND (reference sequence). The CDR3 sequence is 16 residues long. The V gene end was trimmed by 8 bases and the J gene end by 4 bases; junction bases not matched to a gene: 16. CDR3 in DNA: TGTGCCAGTTCCCGAGGGCCGGGACAGGAGCCGTACGAGCAGTACTTC. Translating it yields CASSRGPGQEPYEQYF. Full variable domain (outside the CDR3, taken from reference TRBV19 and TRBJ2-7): DGGITQSPKYLFRKEGQNVTLSCEQNLNHDAMYWYRQDPGQGLRLIYYSQIVNDFQKGDIAEGYSVSREKKESFPLTVTSAQKNPTAFYLCASSRGPGQEPYEQYFGPGTRLTVT.

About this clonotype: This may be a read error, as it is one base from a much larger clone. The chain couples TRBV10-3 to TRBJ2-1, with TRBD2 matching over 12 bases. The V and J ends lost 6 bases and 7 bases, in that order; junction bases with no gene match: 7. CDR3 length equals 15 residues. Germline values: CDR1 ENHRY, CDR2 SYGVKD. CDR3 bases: TGTGCCATCAGCCCCGGGCTAGCGGGAGGGAATGAGCAGTTCTTC. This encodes CAISPGLAGGNEQFF.

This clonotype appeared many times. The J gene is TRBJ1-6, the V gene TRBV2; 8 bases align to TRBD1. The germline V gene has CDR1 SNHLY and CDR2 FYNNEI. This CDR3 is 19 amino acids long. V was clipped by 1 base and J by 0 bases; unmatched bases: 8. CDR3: CASSEGARTGSSYNSPLHF. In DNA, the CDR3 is TGTGCCAGCAGTGAAGGAGCCAGGACAGGGAGCTCCTATAATTCACCCCTCCACTTT. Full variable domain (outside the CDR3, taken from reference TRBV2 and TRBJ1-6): EPEVTQTPSHQVTQMGQEVILRCVPISNHLYFYWYRQILGQKVEFLVSFYNNEISEKSEIFDDQFSVERPDGSNFTLKIRSTKLEDSAMYFCASSEGARTGSSYNSPLHFGNGTRLTVT.

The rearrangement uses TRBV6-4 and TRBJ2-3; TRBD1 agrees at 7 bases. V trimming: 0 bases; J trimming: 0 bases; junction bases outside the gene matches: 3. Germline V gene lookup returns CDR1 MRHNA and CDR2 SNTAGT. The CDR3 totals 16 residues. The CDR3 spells CASSDSPDRSTDTQYF. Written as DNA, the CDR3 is TGTGCCAGCAGTGACTCTCCGGACAGGAGCACAGATACGCAGTATTTT.